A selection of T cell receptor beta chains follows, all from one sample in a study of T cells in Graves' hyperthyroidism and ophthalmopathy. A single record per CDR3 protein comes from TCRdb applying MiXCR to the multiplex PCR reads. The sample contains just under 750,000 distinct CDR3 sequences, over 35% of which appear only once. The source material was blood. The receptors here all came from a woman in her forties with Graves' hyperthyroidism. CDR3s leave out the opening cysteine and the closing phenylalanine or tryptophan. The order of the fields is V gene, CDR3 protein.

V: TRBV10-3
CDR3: AISEREGLNEQF

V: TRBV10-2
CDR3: ASSESVGPPNTEAF

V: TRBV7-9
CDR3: ASSYRLYNEQF

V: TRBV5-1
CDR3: ASSSGRLQETQY

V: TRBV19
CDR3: ASSLTSATYNEQF

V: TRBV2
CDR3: ASSDVTPLTEAF

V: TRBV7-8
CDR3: ASSIAGGVTEAF

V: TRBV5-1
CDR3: ASSGTGNSPLH

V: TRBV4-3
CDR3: ASSQALLHGYT

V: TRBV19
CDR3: ASTAQGTSNTEAF

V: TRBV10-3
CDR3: ASSYRTGPFSGANVLT

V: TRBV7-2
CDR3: ASSPSGVLNSPLH

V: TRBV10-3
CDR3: ATLRGQGYYEQY

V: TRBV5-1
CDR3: ASSPAGGGTGELF

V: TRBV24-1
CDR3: ATSGGTGSYEQY

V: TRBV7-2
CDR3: ASSLFREPSTDTQY

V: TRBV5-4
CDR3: ASSSPWKWNTEAF

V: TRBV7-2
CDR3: ASSFDRGRDTEAF

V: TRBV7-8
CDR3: ASSQDLFGDRGQPQH

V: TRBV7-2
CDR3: ASSVTSGAPYEQY

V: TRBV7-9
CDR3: ASSLGSGAASYEQY

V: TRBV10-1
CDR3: ASSVEGEGAEAF

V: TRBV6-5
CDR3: ASSYGTAQPQH

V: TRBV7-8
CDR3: ASSLKRQGNTEAF

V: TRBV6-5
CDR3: ASSYETVGSPLH

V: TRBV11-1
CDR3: ASSLGLSLTGGIHTIY

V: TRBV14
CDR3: ASSQIPGRDNSPLH

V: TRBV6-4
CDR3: ASSRVADSPLH

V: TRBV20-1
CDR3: SAPPTGQGFSPLH

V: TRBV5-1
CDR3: ASSAETFQETQY

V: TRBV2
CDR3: ASSHAYGTPNQPQH

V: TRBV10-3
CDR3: AISDQKQETQY

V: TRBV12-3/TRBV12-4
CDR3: ASTPQGEPYGYT

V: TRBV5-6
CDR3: ASDNSGG

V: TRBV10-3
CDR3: AISTTGAGGTQY

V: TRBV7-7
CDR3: ASSFQRVGTDTQY

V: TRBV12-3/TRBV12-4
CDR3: ASSLGGAGDNSPLH

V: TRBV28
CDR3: ASSEQGALAF

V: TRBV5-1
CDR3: ASNPGANTGELF

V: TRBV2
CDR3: ASSEDGGTQY

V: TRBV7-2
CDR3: ASSLRSETDGYT

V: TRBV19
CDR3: ASSRDRADYEQY

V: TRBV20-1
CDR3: SASDRDLSYERY

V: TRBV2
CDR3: ASSRTSSSGTDTQY

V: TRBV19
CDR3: ASSIIVGQPQH

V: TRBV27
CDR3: ASSLRGWLTEAF

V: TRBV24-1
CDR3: ATSEGTKETQY

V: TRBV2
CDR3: ASSPSGEVYEQY

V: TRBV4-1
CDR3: ASSQVQGSYYEQY

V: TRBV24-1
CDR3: ATSASSGNTIY

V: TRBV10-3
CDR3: ATYDRDGELF